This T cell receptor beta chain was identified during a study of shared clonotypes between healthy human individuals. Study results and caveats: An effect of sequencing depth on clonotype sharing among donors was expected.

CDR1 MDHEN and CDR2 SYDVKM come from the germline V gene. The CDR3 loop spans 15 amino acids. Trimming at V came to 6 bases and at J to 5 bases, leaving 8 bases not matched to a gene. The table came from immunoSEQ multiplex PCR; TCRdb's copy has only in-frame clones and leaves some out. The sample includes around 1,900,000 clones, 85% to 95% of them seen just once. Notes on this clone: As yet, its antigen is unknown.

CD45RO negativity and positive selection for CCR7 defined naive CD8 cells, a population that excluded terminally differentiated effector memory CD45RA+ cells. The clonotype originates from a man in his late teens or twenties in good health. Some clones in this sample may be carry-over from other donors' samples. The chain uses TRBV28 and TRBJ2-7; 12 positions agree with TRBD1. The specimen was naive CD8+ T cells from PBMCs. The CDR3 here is CASSWGQGAFDEQYF. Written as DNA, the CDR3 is TGTGCCAGCAGCTGGGGACAGGGGGCATTCGACGAGCAGTACTTC.